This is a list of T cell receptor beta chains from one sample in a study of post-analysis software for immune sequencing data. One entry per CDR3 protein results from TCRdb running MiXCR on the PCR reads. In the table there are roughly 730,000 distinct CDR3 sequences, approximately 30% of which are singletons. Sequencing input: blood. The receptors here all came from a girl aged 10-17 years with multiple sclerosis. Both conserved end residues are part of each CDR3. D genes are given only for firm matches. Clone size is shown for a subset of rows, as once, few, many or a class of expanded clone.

DNA: TGCAGTGCTAGCGACGGGAGAGGATTCAATGAGCGGTTCTTC
CDR3: CSASDGRGFNERFF
size: -
D: -
J: TRBJ2-1
V: TRBV20-1

DNA: TGCGCCAGCAGCCCCCCGGGGGTCTCTGGGGCCAACGTCCTGACTTTC
CDR3: CASSPPGVSGANVLTF
size: few
D: -
J: TRBJ2-6
V: TRBV5-1

DNA: TGTGCCAGCAGTATTAGCGGGGGTGTTGAGCAGTTCTTC
CDR3: CASSISGGVEQFF
size: -
D: TRBD2
J: TRBJ2-1
V: TRBV2

DNA: TGTGCCAGCAGTCCTAGCTGCGAGCAGTACTTC
CDR3: CASSPSCEQYF
size: -
D: -
J: TRBJ2-7
V: TRBV12-3/TRBV12-4

DNA: TGTGCCAGCAGCCCCGACCCTAATTCACCCCTCCACTTT
CDR3: CASSPDPNSPLHF
size: -
D: -
J: TRBJ1-6
V: TRBV7-2

DNA: TGCGCCAGCAGCCAAGATAGAGCGGGAGTTGGGTACGAGCAGTACTTC
CDR3: CASSQDRAGVGYEQYF
size: -
D: TRBD2
J: TRBJ2-7
V: TRBV4-3

DNA: TGTGCCAGCAGCTTTCGACTAGCGGGAGGGACAGATACGCAGTATTTT
CDR3: CASSFRLAGGTDTQYF
size: many
D: TRBD2
J: TRBJ2-3
V: TRBV5-6

DNA: TGCGCCAGCAGCCAAGGCGTAAGGGCTAGCACAGATACGCAGTATTTT
CDR3: CASSQGVRASTDTQYF
size: -
D: -
J: TRBJ2-3
V: TRBV4-1

DNA: TGTGCCAGCAGTCTCCCACGGGCGGGAGGGCCCCTCCCCCATGAGCAGTTCTTC
CDR3: CASSLPRAGGPLPHEQFF
size: -
D: TRBD2
J: TRBJ2-1
V: TRBV7-9

DNA: TGTGCCAGCAGTCCAGACGGACTAGCGGGAGGGCGGGACTACGAGCAGTACTTC
CDR3: CASSPDGLAGGRDYEQYF
size: few
D: TRBD2
J: TRBJ2-7
V: TRBV7-2

DNA: TGTGCCAGCAGCCTGAGACTAGCGGGTGTCTCTGGGGCCAACGTCCTGACTTTC
CDR3: CASSLRLAGVSGANVLTF
size: -
D: TRBD2
J: TRBJ2-6
V: TRBV11-2

DNA: TGCAGTGCTACCGGGGGGGTCACTGAAGCTTTCTTT
CDR3: CSATGGVTEAFF
size: few
D: -
J: TRBJ1-1
V: TRBV20-1

DNA: TGCGCCAGCAGTCAAGTGGGGACGGGCCTTAACTATGGCTACACCTTC
CDR3: CASSQVGTGLNYGYTF
size: -
D: -
J: TRBJ1-2
V: TRBV5-1

DNA: TGTGCCAGCGGGAGTATCTACAATGAGCAGTTCTTC
CDR3: CASGSIYNEQFF
size: -
D: -
J: TRBJ2-1
V: TRBV7-9

DNA: TGCAGTGCTAGGTCCGACAGGGTGAGAGGAAACACCATATATTTT
CDR3: CSARSDRVRGNTIYF
size: -
D: TRBD1
J: TRBJ1-3
V: TRBV20-1

DNA: TGTGCCAGCAGCCCTACCACTAGCGGAAATCGGGGCTACAATGAGCAGTTCTTC
CDR3: CASSPTTSGNRGYNEQFF
size: -
D: TRBD2
J: TRBJ2-1
V: TRBV7-2

DNA: TGTGCCAGCAGCTTGCGGGCAGGAGCCGACACTGAAGCTTTCTTT
CDR3: CASSLRAGADTEAFF
size: -
D: -
J: TRBJ1-1
V: TRBV7-2

DNA: TGTGCCGGCAGCTTAGGGCAGGGATCTCGCACAGATACGCAGTATTTT
CDR3: CAGSLGQGSRTDTQYF
size: -
D: -
J: TRBJ2-3
V: TRBV11-3

DNA: TGTGCCAGCAGCTTAGGGTTCGGTGCAGCCTACTACGAGCAGTACTTC
CDR3: CASSLGFGAAYYEQYF
size: -
D: -
J: TRBJ2-7
V: TRBV7-8

DNA: TGTGCCAGCAGCTGGAAGGGGCAGACCTACGAGCAGTACTTC
CDR3: CASSWKGQTYEQYF
size: few
D: -
J: TRBJ2-7
V: TRBV7-8

DNA: TGTGCCAGCTCACCACCGTCCAGTCTTTCCAACACTGAAGCTTTCTTT
CDR3: CASSPPSSLSNTEAFF
size: -
D: -
J: TRBJ1-1
V: TRBV18

DNA: TGTGCCAGCAGCTTAGCGGTTTTGAGGCTTCTGGAGGGGGGGGAGACCCAGTACTTC
CDR3: CASSLAVLRLLEGGETQYF
size: -
D: -
J: TRBJ2-5
V: TRBV7-2

DNA: TGTGCCAGCAGTGTGGCCAGGGGTACTGAAGCTTTCTTT
CDR3: CASSVARGTEAFF
size: -
D: -
J: TRBJ1-1
V: TRBV12-3/TRBV12-4

DNA: TGTGCCAGCAGTTATTTCGGGGGGTTCAATCAGCCCCAGCATTTT
CDR3: CASSYFGGFNQPQHF
size: few
D: -
J: TRBJ1-5
V: TRBV27

DNA: TGTGCCACCAGCAGTTCTACAGGGGAGGCACGGCAGCCCCAGCATTTT
CDR3: CATSSSTGEARQPQHF
size: -
D: TRBD1
J: TRBJ1-5
V: TRBV15

DNA: TGCGCCAGCAGCTTGATCGCGGGGTTGGGAGAGACCCAGTACTTC
CDR3: CASSLIAGLGETQYF
size: -
D: -
J: TRBJ2-5
V: TRBV5-1

DNA: TGTGCCAGCCAGAGGAAAGTAGATAATTCACCCCTCCACTTT
CDR3: CASQRKVDNSPLHF
size: -
D: -
J: TRBJ1-6
V: TRBV6-6

DNA: TGCGCCAGCAGTGATGTAGGGGGCGTCTACGAGCAGTACTTC
CDR3: CASSDVGGVYEQYF
size: few
D: TRBD1
J: TRBJ2-7
V: TRBV10-2

DNA: TGTGCCAGCTCACGACAAACAAGCCCTAGCACAGATACGCAGTATTTT
CDR3: CASSRQTSPSTDTQYF
size: few
D: -
J: TRBJ2-3
V: TRBV18

DNA: TGCAGTGCTAGTTCTCCGGGACAGGGGGCCAAAAACATTCAGTACTTC
CDR3: CSASSPGQGAKNIQYF
size: -
D: TRBD1
J: TRBJ2-4
V: TRBV20-1

DNA: TGCGCCAGCAGTGACAGTATGGAACTCGAGCAGTACTTC
CDR3: CASSDSMELEQYF
size: -
D: -
J: TRBJ2-7
V: TRBV10-1

DNA: TGTGCCAGCAGTCACGTCGGGGAGGTTTGGATGAACACTGAAGCTTTCTTT
CDR3: CASSHVGEVWMNTEAFF
size: once
D: -
J: TRBJ1-1
V: TRBV7-9

DNA: TGTGCCAGCAGCTTAGTACTAGCGGGTGGATCAGATACGCAGTATTTT
CDR3: CASSLVLAGGSDTQYF
size: many
D: TRBD2
J: TRBJ2-3
V: TRBV11-2

DNA: TGTGCCACCAGCAGAGCCCTATCGGGGAGCGGTCGCTACACCTTC
CDR3: CATSRALSGSGRYTF
size: -
D: -
J: TRBJ1-2
V: TRBV15

DNA: TGTGCCGTCAGTGAGTCGTCAGGGACAGGGGGCCCCTACGAGCAGTACTTC
CDR3: CAVSESSGTGGPYEQYF
size: -
D: TRBD1
J: TRBJ2-7
V: TRBV10-3

DNA: TGTGCCAGCAGGGCGACAGGGTTCGGCGGCTACACCTTC
CDR3: CASRATGFGGYTF
size: -
D: TRBD1
J: TRBJ1-2
V: TRBV27

DNA: TGTGCCAGCAGTTTATTGGGCCCGGGCGAAGCTTTCTTT
CDR3: CASSLLGPGEAFF
size: -
D: -
J: TRBJ1-1
V: TRBV28

DNA: TGTGCCAGCAGCGTACGACAGAGGACTAGCGGGGGGGCTACCACAGATACGCAGTATTTT
CDR3: CASSVRQRTSGGATTDTQYF
size: few
D: TRBD2
J: TRBJ2-3
V: TRBV3-1

DNA: TGCGCCAGCAGCTTTTTGGGGGGAACCTACGAGCAGTACTTC
CDR3: CASSFLGGTYEQYF
size: -
D: -
J: TRBJ2-7
V: TRBV5-1

DNA: TGCAGTGCTAGACGCGAGGCCTCGGATGGAGCTTTCTTT
CDR3: CSARREASDGAFF
size: -
D: -
J: TRBJ1-1
V: TRBV20-1

DNA: TGTGCCAGCAGTTACGTGCAGGGGGCCAACGTCCTGACTTTC
CDR3: CASSYVQGANVLTF
size: few
D: -
J: TRBJ2-6
V: TRBV6-5

DNA: TGTGCCAGCAGCCGCGGCGGTGACAATGAGCAGTTCTTC
CDR3: CASSRGGDNEQFF
size: -
D: -
J: TRBJ2-1
V: TRBV11-3

DNA: TGTGCCAGCAGCTTAACGGGGGGCCGCTCAGATACGCAGTATTTT
CDR3: CASSLTGGRSDTQYF
size: few
D: -
J: TRBJ2-3
V: TRBV7-9

DNA: TGTGTCAGCAGTGAATTGGGGACCTCCACAGAGACCCAGTACTTC
CDR3: CVSSELGTSTETQYF
size: -
D: -
J: TRBJ2-5
V: TRBV25-1

DNA: TGTGCCAGCAGTTTCACTAGCGGGAGGGGACCTGAGCAGTTCTTC
CDR3: CASSFTSGRGPEQFF
size: few
D: TRBD2
J: TRBJ2-1
V: TRBV27

DNA: TGTGCCAGCAGTCTCCCGGGACAGGAAAATTTCTATGGCTACACCTTC
CDR3: CASSLPGQENFYGYTF
size: -
D: TRBD1
J: TRBJ1-2
V: TRBV12-3/TRBV12-4

DNA: TGTGCCAGCAGCCCCTCCGGGACCTTATACAATGAGCAGTTCTTC
CDR3: CASSPSGTLYNEQFF
size: few
D: -
J: TRBJ2-1
V: TRBV7-2

DNA: TGCAGTGCTAGACTGGTTGCTGAGCAGTTCTTC
CDR3: CSARLVAEQFF
size: many
D: -
J: TRBJ2-1
V: TRBV20-1

DNA: TGTGCCAGCAGTTCCCCGGGGAACGAGCAGTACTTC
CDR3: CASSSPGNEQYF
size: -
D: -
J: TRBJ2-7
V: TRBV27

DNA: TGTGCCAGCAGCACAGGCGGTTCCCGGGGCCAGGGCTACACCTTC
CDR3: CASSTGGSRGQGYTF
size: -
D: -
J: TRBJ1-2
V: TRBV6-5

DNA: TGTGCCAGCAGCGGGGAGGGGAACACTGAAGCTTTCTTT
CDR3: CASSGEGNTEAFF
size: -
D: -
J: TRBJ1-1
V: TRBV9

DNA: TGTGCCAGCAGCCAGTCTAGCGGGAGGCACAATGAGCAGTTCTTC
CDR3: CASSQSSGRHNEQFF
size: -
D: TRBD2
J: TRBJ2-1
V: TRBV7-2

DNA: TGCAGCGTTGAACGCGGGGGTCCTGAAGCTTTCTTT
CDR3: CSVERGGPEAFF
size: -
D: -
J: TRBJ1-1
V: TRBV29-1

DNA: TGTGCCAGCAGCCTATCAACGGCCAACTATGGCTACACCTTC
CDR3: CASSLSTANYGYTF
size: few
D: -
J: TRBJ1-2
V: TRBV7-2